This T cell receptor beta chain was identified during a study of blood T cells in healthy people across ages. About the research overall: Through template switching, about one barcoded beta molecule was captured per two T cells, as measured in model experiments. Study findings and constraints: Diversity estimates from one million T cells were considered underestimates.

The use of a sample-barcoded 5' primer and a J-beta primer mix characterized a second PCR of roughly 6 to 11 cycles. Unique molecular identifiers of 12 random nucleotides labeled each cDNA. Using its own MiXCR run on the 5' RACE reads, TCRdb lists one record per CDR3 protein. The sample lists about 580,000 distinct CDR3 sequences; roughly 48% were seen once. Approximately 9 milliliters was the volume of peripheral blood drawn from each donor. As concerns this clonotype: What it binds is not known.

V lost 5 bases, J lost 0 bases, and 15 bases lay in between. This CDR3 is 16 amino acids long. Germline lookup yields CDR1 SGHTA and CDR2 FQGTGA. This TCR derives from an older man in good health. The chain couples TRBV7-3 to TRBJ2-3; D ambiguous. The material sequenced was blood. CDR3 in DNA: TGTGCCAGCAGCACTACCCACAGATCAAGCACAGATACGCAGTATTTT. It specifies CASSTTHRSSTDTQYF.